This TCR beta chain is from a study of cytomegalovirus exposure and HLA in healthy donors. Germline values: CDR1 MDHEN, CDR2 SYDVKM. Trimming took 5 bases from V and 0 from J; bases not matched to a gene: 7. The CDR3 is 15 residues long. Overall study findings and caveats: Some V segments, TRBV6-2 and TRBV6-3 among them, were indistinguishable and were therefore excluded. HLA restriction was apparent for most CMV-associated TCR beta chains in a later analysis. Some highly shared sequence variants likely arose as a pipeline artifact.

PCR amplification relied on 60 Vbeta primers (plus 13 Jbeta primers). The assay was immunoSEQ multiplex PCR, and TCRdb's table has in-frame clones only and misses some. The repertoire holds 150,000 to 200,000 clones, with around 87% as singletons. Worth noting for this clone: What it recognizes is unknown.

The sequence was collected from a woman aged 18-35 years in good health and CMV-seronegative. The chain links TRBV28 to TRBJ2-7, with TRBD2 matching over 7 bases. The sample taken for sequencing was PBMCs. CDR3 region: CASSPPGGGSYEQYF. The CDR3 region has the DNA TGTGCCAGCAGTCCACCGGGGGGAGGCTCCTACGAGCAGTACTTC.